The present T cell receptor beta chain was sequenced within a study of shared clonotypes between healthy human individuals. This CDR3 is 13 amino acids long. V dropped 7 bases and J dropped 9; count of bases not matched to a gene: 7. The V gene's germline CDR1 is SNHLY and CDR2 FYNNEI. Sorted subsets were amplified in replicate PCRs using about 200 ng DNA, approximately 30,000 T cell genomes. The protocol was immunoSEQ multiplex PCR, while the TCRdb copy is restricted to in-frame clones and leaves out a portion. The sample has millions of clones; 93% are singletons. This clone has only one observation.

Sequencing was done on a sample of naive CD4+ T cells from PBMCs. Subset noted: CD45RA+ positively selected. The sequence was collected from a man younger than 35 in good health. Some clones in this sample may be carry-over from other donors' samples. The chain combines TRBV2 with TRBJ2-1; 9 bases align to TRBD2. The CDR3 bases are TGTGCCAGCAAGGCGGGAGGGAAAGGTGAGCAGTTCTTC. This gives the protein CASKAGGKGEQFF.